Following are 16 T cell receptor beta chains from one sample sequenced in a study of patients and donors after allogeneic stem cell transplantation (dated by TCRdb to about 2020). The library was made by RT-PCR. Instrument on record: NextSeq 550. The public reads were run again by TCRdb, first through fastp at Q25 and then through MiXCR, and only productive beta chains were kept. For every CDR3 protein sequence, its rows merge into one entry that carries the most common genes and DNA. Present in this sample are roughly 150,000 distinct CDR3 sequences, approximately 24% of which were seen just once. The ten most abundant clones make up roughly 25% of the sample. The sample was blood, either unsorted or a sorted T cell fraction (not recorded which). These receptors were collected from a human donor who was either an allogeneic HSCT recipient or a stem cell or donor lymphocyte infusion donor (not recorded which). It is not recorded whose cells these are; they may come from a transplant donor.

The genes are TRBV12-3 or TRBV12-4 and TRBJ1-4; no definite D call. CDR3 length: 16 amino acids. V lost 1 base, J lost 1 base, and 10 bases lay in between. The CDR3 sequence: CASSLGSQVTNEKLFF. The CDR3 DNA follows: TGTGCCAGCAGTTTAGGCAGTCAAGTAACTAATGAAAAACTGTTTTTT.

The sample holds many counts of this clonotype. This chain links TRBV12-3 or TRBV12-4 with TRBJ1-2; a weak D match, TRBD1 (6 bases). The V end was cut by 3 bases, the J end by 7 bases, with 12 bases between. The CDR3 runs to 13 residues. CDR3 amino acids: CASSFYDRSGYTF. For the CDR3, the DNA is TGTGCCAGCAGTTTTTACGACAGGTCTGGCTACACCTTC.

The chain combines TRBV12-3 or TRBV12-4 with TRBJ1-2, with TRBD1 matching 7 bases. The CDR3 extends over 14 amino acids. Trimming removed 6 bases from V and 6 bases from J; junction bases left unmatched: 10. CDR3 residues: CASSRRQGLHGYTF. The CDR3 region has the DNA TGTGCCAGCAGCCGCAGACAGGGACTCCATGGCTACACCTTC.

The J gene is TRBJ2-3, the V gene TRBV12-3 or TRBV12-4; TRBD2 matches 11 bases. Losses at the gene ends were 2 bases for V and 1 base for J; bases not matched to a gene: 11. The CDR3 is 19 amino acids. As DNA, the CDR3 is TGTGCCAGCAGTTTAATTACTAGCGGGGGCTGGGGAGGCACAGATACGCAGTATTTT. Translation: CASSLITSGGWGGTDTQYF.

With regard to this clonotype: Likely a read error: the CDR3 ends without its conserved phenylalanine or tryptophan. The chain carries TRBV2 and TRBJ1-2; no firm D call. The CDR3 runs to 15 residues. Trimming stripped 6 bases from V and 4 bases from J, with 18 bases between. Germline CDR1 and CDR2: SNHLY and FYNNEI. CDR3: CASRDLIIPAYGYTS. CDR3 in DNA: TGTGCCAGCAGGGACCTCATTATCCCCGCCTATGGCTACACCTCC.

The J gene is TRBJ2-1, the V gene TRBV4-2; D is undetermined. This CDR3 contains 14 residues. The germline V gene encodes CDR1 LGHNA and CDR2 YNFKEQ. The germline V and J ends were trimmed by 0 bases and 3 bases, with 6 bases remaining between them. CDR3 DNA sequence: TGTGCCAGCAGCCAAGATCAAGTCTACAATGAGCAGTTCTTC. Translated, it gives CASSQDQVYNEQFF.

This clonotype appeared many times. CDR3 DNA sequence: TGCGCCAGCAGCGGCGGGGAAGGGCAGCCCCAGCATTTT. This encodes CASSGGEGQPQHF. The chain recombines TRBV5-1 with TRBJ1-5; D remains ambiguous. Germline V gives CDR1 SGHRS, CDR2 YFSETQ. V gave up 4 bases and J gave up 7 bases, with 12 bases separating them. This CDR3 is built from 13 residues.

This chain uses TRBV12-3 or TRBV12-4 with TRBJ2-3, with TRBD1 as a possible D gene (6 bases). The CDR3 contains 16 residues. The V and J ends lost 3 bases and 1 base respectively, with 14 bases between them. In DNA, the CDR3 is TGTGCCAGCAGTTTGATGTCCAGGGGTGGCACAGATACGCAGTATTTT. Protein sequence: CASSLMSRGGTDTQYF.

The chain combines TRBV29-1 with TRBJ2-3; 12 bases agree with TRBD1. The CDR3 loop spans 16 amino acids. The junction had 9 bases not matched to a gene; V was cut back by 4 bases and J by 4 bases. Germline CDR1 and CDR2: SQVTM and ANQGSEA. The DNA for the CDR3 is TGCAGCGTTGGAGGGACAGGGGGCGTCTCTTCAGATACGCAGTATTTT. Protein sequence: CSVGGTGGVSSDTQYF.

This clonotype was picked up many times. CDR3 in DNA: TGCGCCAGCAGCTTGCACCGACAGGGCTATGGCTACACCTTC. Residues: CASSLHRQGYGYTF. The chain combines TRBV5-1 with TRBJ1-2; 7 positions match TRBD1. V shed 1 base, J shed 4 bases, and the junction held 4 bases outside the gene matches. CDR1 is SGHRS, CDR2 YFSETQ, per germline. The CDR3 is made up of 14 amino acids.

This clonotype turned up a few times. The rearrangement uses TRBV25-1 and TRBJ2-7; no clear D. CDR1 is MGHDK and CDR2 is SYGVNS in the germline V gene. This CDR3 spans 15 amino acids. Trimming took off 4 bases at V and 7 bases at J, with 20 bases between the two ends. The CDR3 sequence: CASSAVWEPVGEQYF. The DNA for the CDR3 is TGTGCCAGCAGTGCGGTATGGGAACCCGTCGGGGAGCAGTACTTC.

The DNA for the CDR3 is TGTGCCAGCAGTTACCTCGCACAGGGGAACACTGAAGCTTTCTTT. Protein sequence: CASSYLAQGNTEAFF. The chain carries TRBV6-6 and TRBJ1-1, with a weak D call TRBD1 (6 bases). From germline, CDR1 is MNHNY and CDR2 SVGAGI (reference sequence). Trimming took 2 bases from V and 1 from J, leaving 11 bases between them. This CDR3 is 15 amino acids long.

The DNA for the CDR3 is TGTGCCAGCAGCTTATTCCAGGGGTTCAAAGAGACCCAGTACTTC. This translates into CASSLFQGFKETQYF. V gene TRBV7-9 combines with J gene TRBJ2-5, with a possible D match to TRBD1 (6 bases). V gave up 2 bases and J gave up 3 bases, with 13 bases separating them. Germline V gene sequence: CDR1 SEHNR, CDR2 FQNEAQ (reference sequence). This CDR3 has 15 residues.

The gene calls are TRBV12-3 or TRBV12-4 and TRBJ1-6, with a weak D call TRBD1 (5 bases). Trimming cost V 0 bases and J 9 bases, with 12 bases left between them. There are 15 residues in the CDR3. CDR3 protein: CASSLAVGGTSPLHF. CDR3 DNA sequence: TGTGCCAGCAGTTTAGCCGTGGGGGGAACTTCACCCCTCCACTTT.

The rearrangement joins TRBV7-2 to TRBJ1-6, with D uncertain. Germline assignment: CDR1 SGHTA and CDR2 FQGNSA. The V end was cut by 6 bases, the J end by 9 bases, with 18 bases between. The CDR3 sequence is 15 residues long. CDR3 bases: TGTGCCAGCAGGGTCCCAACCCGGGGTGTTTCACCCCTCCACTTT. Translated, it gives CASRVPTRGVSPLHF.

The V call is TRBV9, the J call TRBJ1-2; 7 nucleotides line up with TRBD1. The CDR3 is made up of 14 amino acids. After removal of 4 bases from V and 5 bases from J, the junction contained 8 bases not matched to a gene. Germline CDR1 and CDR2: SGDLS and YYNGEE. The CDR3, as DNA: TGTGCCAGCAGCACCCGACAGGGCTTTTATGGCTACACCTTC. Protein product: CASSTRQGFYGYTF.